One T cell receptor (beta chain) is described in this entry. Cohort placement rested on clinical history that participants reported themselves. Exposed enrollees encountered a COVID-19 case at some point within 2 weeks before study entry. V lost 5 bases, J lost 1 base, and 2 bases stayed unmatched. CDR3 length: 13 amino acids. CDR1 MNHEY and CDR2 SVGAGI come from the germline V gene. The data belong to a study of blood T cell repertoires in COVID-19. Sequenced by immunoSEQ multiplex PCR; TCRdb stores in-frame clones only, minus some. The sample contains about 260,000 clones, more than 80% of which appear only once.

The chain links TRBV6-5 to TRBJ2-7; 7 bases are a match to TRBD1. Material for sequencing was PBMCs or T cells enriched from blood (not recorded which). This clonotype was sampled from a man between 45 and 60 years old who had been exposed to COVID-19. The CDR3, as DNA: TGTGCCAGCAGTCAGGGGGAGTCCTACGAGCAGTACGTC. Translation: CASSQGESYEQYV.